This is a list of T cell receptor beta chains from one sample in a study of CD8 T cells in ankylosing spondylitis. TCRdb re-called the 5' RACE reads with MiXCR, one entry per CDR3 protein. Among approximately 240,000 distinct CDR3 sequences, under 12% were seen once, and the ten largest hold about 3%. Sequencing was done on a sample of blood, either unsorted or a sorted T cell fraction (not recorded which). These receptor sequences come from a male donor with ankylosing spondylitis or in good health (not recorded which). Each CDR3 is given with its conserved first and last residue. A D gene is named only where the DNA matches it firmly. Clone size is given for some rows only: seen once, a few or many times, or a class if the clone is expanded.

CDR3 DNA,CDR3 protein,J gene,V gene,clone size,D gene
TGCAGTGCTGAACTAGCGGGGAACAATGAGCAGTTCTTC,CSAELAGNNEQFF,TRBJ2-1,TRBV20-1,many,TRBD2
TGTGCCAGCAGCTTAGCCGTAGGGGGGAAATACGAGCAGTACTTC,CASSLAVGGKYEQYF,TRBJ2-7,TRBV7-2,-,-
TGCAGTGCCCCACGGGGACGGGGGGGCTACAATGAGCAGTTCTTC,CSAPRGRGGYNEQFF,TRBJ2-1,TRBV20-1,few,TRBD2
TGCGCCAGCAGCTTGCCTTGGGACTCCAGGAGGACCGGGGAGCTGTTTTTT,CASSLPWDSRRTGELFF,TRBJ2-2,TRBV5-1,many,-
TGTGCCACCAGCGAGGGGAATTACAATGAGCAGTTCTTC,CATSEGNYNEQFF,TRBJ2-1,TRBV15,many,-
TGCAGTGCTAACGAGCGGGGTAACAATGAGCAGTTCTTC,CSANERGNNEQFF,TRBJ2-1,TRBV20-1,-,TRBD2
TGTGCCAGCATTACATTGTCCCGGGAGGAGCAGTACTTC,CASITLSREEQYF,TRBJ2-7,TRBV6-2/TRBV6-3,many,-
TGTGCCAGCAGCAAACCTGAGGCTCGGACAAATTACGAGCAGTACTTC,CASSKPEARTNYEQYF,TRBJ2-7,TRBV21-1,few,-
TGCAGTGCCGTGGGACTAGCGGGAGAGACCCAGTACTTC,CSAVGLAGETQYF,TRBJ2-5,TRBV20-1,many,TRBD2
TGTGCCAGCCGGGGGAGGGGGGGCAATCAGCCCCAGCATTTT,CASRGRGGNQPQHF,TRBJ1-5,TRBV2,many,-
TGTGCCACCACGGGCCCTAGCACAGATACGCAGTATTTT,CATTGPSTDTQYF,TRBJ2-3,TRBV25-1,many,-
TGTGCCAGCAGTCCCCGGCGGGAGAGGGAGCAGTACTTC,CASSPRREREQYF,TRBJ2-7,TRBV6-1,few,TRBD2
TGTGCCAGCAGCTGGGGTAGGGCAGGGGGGCACATTCAGTACTTC,CASSWGRAGGHIQYF,TRBJ2-4,TRBV11-2,few,-
TGTGCCAGCAGCGCCGACAGACGGTCCCAAGAGACCCAGTACTTC,CASSADRRSQETQYF,TRBJ2-5,TRBV7-9,few,-
TGTGCCAGCAGCCTACAGGGAGGCGGCTACACCTTC,CASSLQGGGYTF,TRBJ1-2,TRBV12-3/TRBV12-4,many,-
TGTGCCTGGAGTGTACGGTACCCGGAGACCCAGTACTTC,CAWSVRYPETQYF,TRBJ2-5,TRBV30,many,-
TGTGCCAGCAGCCTACGGAGCGGGGGTAGCACAGATACGCAGTATTTT,CASSLRSGGSTDTQYF,TRBJ2-3,TRBV4-2,-,TRBD2
TGTGCCAGCAGCGTAGAGGGCCAAGCTTTCTTT,CASSVEGQAFF,TRBJ1-1,TRBV9,-,-
TGCGCCAGCAGCTCGGACACGAACACTGAAGCTTTCTTT,CASSSDTNTEAFF,TRBJ1-1,TRBV5-1,-,-
TGCGCCAGCAGCCCTAGTGGGGGGAACTCTGGGGCCAACGTCCTGACTTTC,CASSPSGGNSGANVLTF,TRBJ2-6,TRBV5-1,many,-
TGCGCCAGCAGCCAAGGGAGAGGAGATACGCAGTATTTT,CASSQGRGDTQYF,TRBJ2-3,TRBV4-1,many,-
TGCAGCGTCGGACAGGGATTCACAGATACGCAGTATTTT,CSVGQGFTDTQYF,TRBJ2-3,TRBV29-1,many,TRBD1
TGCGCCAGCACCCTCCAGCCGGGAGGGCCCAACACCGGGGAGCTGTTTTTT,CASTLQPGGPNTGELFF,TRBJ2-2,TRBV5-1,many,TRBD2
TGCGCCAGCAGCCAAGATTGGGGACAGGGGAACGAGCAGTACTTC,CASSQDWGQGNEQYF,TRBJ2-7,TRBV4-1,-,TRBD1
TGCGCCAGCAGCTTGGTCCAGCGGGGGGGCAATGAGCAGTTCTTC,CASSLVQRGGNEQFF,TRBJ2-1,TRBV5-1,-,TRBD2
TGTGCCACCAGCAGAACAGGGGTAAACTATGGCTACACCTTC,CATSRTGVNYGYTF,TRBJ1-2,TRBV15,many,TRBD1
TGTGCCAGCAGCCCGACAGGGTGGGCCGGGGAGCTGTTTTTT,CASSPTGWAGELFF,TRBJ2-2,TRBV7-9,-,TRBD1